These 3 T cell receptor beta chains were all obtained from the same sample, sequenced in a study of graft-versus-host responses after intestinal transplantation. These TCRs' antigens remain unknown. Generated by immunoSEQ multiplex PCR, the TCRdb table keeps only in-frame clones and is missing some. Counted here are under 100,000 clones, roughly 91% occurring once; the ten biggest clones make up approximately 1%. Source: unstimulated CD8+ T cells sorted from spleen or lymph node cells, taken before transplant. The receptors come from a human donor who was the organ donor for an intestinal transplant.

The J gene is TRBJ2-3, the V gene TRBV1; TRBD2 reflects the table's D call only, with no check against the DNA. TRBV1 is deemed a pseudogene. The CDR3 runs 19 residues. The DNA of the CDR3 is TGCACCAGCAGCCAAGATCGACTAGCGGGGGGGACGAACACAGATACGCAGTATTTT. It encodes CTSSQDRLAGGTNTDTQYF.

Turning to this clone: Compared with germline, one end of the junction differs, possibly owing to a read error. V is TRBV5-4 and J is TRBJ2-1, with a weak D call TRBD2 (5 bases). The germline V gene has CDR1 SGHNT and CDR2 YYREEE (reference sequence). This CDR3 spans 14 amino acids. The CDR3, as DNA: TGTGCCAGCAGCTTGGGAGGGTCCTCCAATGAGCAGTTCTTC. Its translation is CASSLGGSSNEQFF.

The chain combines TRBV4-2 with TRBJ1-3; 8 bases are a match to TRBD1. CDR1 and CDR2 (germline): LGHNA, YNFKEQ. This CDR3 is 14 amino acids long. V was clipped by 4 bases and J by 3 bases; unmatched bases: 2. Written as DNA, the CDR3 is TGTGCCAGCAGCCCCGGGACAGGTGGAAACACCATATATTTT. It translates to CASSPGTGGNTIYF.